Below, 28 T cell receptor beta chains from the same sample are listed, as sequenced in a study of OX40 agonist ivuxolimab in advanced cancers. TCRdb's copy holds only in-frame clones and misses some; the assay was immunoSEQ multiplex PCR. The sample has about 90,000 clones, about 87% seen once. The sample in question was CD4+ or CD8+ T cells sorted from blood, obtained in a trial of the OX40 agonist ivuxolimab. These receptors were collected from an adult with an advanced solid tumor such as melanoma, head and neck, liver or kidney cancer.

The chain has TRBV4-1 and TRBJ2-7; 10 nucleotides line up with TRBD2. Per germline, CDR1 MGHRA and CDR2 YSYEKL. Trimming cost V 3 bases and J 4 bases; bases outside gene matches: 15. The CDR3 is 18 amino acids. DNA for the CDR3: TGCGCCAGCAGCCAGACCACTTCGGGACTAGCGAACTTTTACGAGCAGTACTTC. This sequence encodes CASSQTTSGLANFYEQYF.

The chain carries TRBV19 and TRBJ1-5, with D perhaps TRBD1 (6 bases). The germline gives CDR1 LNHDA, CDR2 SQIVND (reference sequence). The V and J ends lost 6 bases and 3 bases respectively, with 12 bases between them. The CDR3 loop spans 14 amino acids. Here the CDR3 DNA reads TGTGCCAGTAGCACACAGGGTTACAATCAGCCCCAGCATTTT. Residues: CASSTQGYNQPQHF.

The chain has TRBV29-1 and TRBJ2-1; 10 bases map to TRBD2. The J segment lost 5 bases and the V segment lost 7 bases, leaving 5 bases of the junction unmatched. Per germline, CDR1 SQVTM and CDR2 ANQGSEA. The length of the CDR3 is 13 residues. The CDR3 nucleotides read TGCAGCGCACCTAGCGGGAGCCACAATGAGCAGTTCTTC. It is translated as CSAPSGSHNEQFF.

This chain uses TRBV7-9 with TRBJ2-7; 11 nucleotides agree with TRBD2. Germline loops: CDR1 SEHNR, CDR2 FQNEAQ (reference sequence). CDR3 length equals 14 residues. V lost 5 bases, J lost 7 bases, and 7 bases stayed unmatched. The CDR3: CASSLLAGAREQYF. The CDR3, as DNA: TGTGCCAGCAGCCTACTAGCGGGAGCTCGGGAGCAGTACTTC.

This sequence joins TRBV9 and TRBJ2-7; D unclear. The CDR3 is 14 amino acids. With 0 bases removed from V and 3 bases from J, the gap between germline ends came to 10 bases. Germline values: CDR1 SGDLS, CDR2 YYNGEE. CDR3 in DNA: TGTGCCAGCAGCGTAGAAGCTTGGGACTACGAGCAGTACTTC. Encoded protein: CASSVEAWDYEQYF.

The chain links TRBV19 to TRBJ1-6; D is undetermined. The CDR3 extends over 13 amino acids. V was cut by 7 bases and J by 10 bases, with 14 bases left in between. The germline CDR1 and CDR2 sequences are LNHDA and SQIVND (reference sequence). CDR3: CASMSGLGSPLHF. In DNA, the CDR3 is TGTGCCAGTATGTCGGGATTGGGGTCACCCCTCCACTTT.

V gene TRBV29-1 combines with J gene TRBJ1-1, with TRBD1 matching over 10 bases. CDR3 length equals 15 residues. The V segment lost 7 bases and the J segment 4 bases; nucleotides outside the gene matches: 12. Germline assignment: CDR1 SQVTM and CDR2 ANQGSEA. The CDR3 sequence: CSATGQGSGGTEAFF. For the CDR3, the DNA is TGCAGCGCAACGGGACAGGGGTCAGGAGGCACTGAAGCTTTCTTT.

The CDR3: CSVGGGVGSLYEQYF. CDR3 bases: TGCAGCGTTGGCGGGGGAGTTGGGTCACTCTACGAGCAGTACTTC. The V gene is TRBV29-1, the J gene TRBJ2-7; TRBD2 matches at 7 bases. Per the germline V gene, CDR1 is SQVTM and CDR2 is ANQGSEA. The CDR3 extends over 15 amino acids. J lost 3 bases, V lost 4 bases, and 12 bases had no gene match.

This clone has just a few counts. The sample holds other DNA sequences that translate to the same CDR3. This chain uses TRBV6-5 with TRBJ1-5; D gene unclear. The ends were cut back, 5 bases at V and 4 bases at J, with 9 bases in the middle. The CDR3 runs to 13 residues. Germline-derived CDR1 and CDR2 are MNHEY and SVGAGI. The CDR3 spells CASSQLRNQPQHF. CDR3 in DNA: TGTGCCAGCAGTCAATTACGTAATCAGCCCCAGCATTTT.

The V and J genes are TRBV19 and TRBJ2-7; D is possibly TRBD2 (6 bases). Per the germline V gene, CDR1 is LNHDA and CDR2 is SQIVND (reference sequence). The CDR3 sequence is 14 residues long. The germline V and J ends were trimmed by 6 bases and 3 bases, with 15 bases remaining between them. Here the CDR3 DNA reads TGTGCCAGTAGGGTACGGAGGGGCAACTACGAGCAGTACTTC. Its protein product is CASRVRRGNYEQYF.

The J gene is TRBJ2-1, the V gene TRBV6-1; the D is unclear. The germline V and J ends were trimmed by 3 bases and 8 bases, with 5 bases remaining between them. CDR1 and CDR2 from the germline V gene are MNHNS and SASEGT. The CDR3 loop spans 11 amino acids. The CDR3 is CASSDLDEQFF. CDR3 sequence (DNA): TGTGCCAGCAGTGATTTGGATGAGCAGTTCTTC.

There are a few counts of this clone. This chain connects TRBV6-1 to TRBJ1-5; 8 positions agree with TRBD1. Per germline, CDR1 MNHNS and CDR2 SASEGT. This CDR3 has 20 residues. The trim removed 2 bases at V and 0 bases at J, leaving 15 bases unmatched. This chain's CDR3 is CASSEIWTGISPYSNQPQHF. The CDR3 region has the DNA TGTGCCAGCAGTGAAATCTGGACAGGGATTTCCCCCTATAGCAATCAGCCCCAGCATTTT.

The CDR3 DNA is TGTGCCAGCAGAAGGGGTGCTGGTCAGCCCCAGCATTTT. It encodes CASRRGAGQPQHF. The genes are TRBV2 and TRBJ1-5, with D maybe TRBD1 (5 bases). The V gene lost 6 bases and the J gene lost 6 bases, with 12 bases spanning the gap. Germline CDR1 SNHLY, CDR2 FYNNEI. The CDR3 runs 13 residues.

The chain uses TRBV4-1 and TRBJ2-4; possibly TRBD1 for D (5 bases). Trimming removed 2 bases at V and 5 bases at J, with 13 bases between. The CDR3 covers 15 residues. Germline V gene data show CDR1 as MGHRA and CDR2 as YSYEKL. The CDR3 reads CASSQFFQGENIQYF. The CDR3 nucleotides are TGCGCCAGCAGCCAATTCTTCCAGGGTGAAAACATTCAGTACTTC.

This rearrangement joins TRBV27 to TRBJ1-5, with D maybe TRBD1 (6 bases). V was shortened by 3 bases and J by 9 bases, with 15 bases between the two germline ends. The germline CDR1 and CDR2 sequences are MNHEY and SMNVEV (reference sequence). The CDR3 spans 14 residues. This CDR3 reads CASSLGRGSVPQHF. CDR3 in DNA: TGTGCCAGCAGTTTGGGCAGGGGAAGTGTGCCCCAGCATTTT.

The J gene is TRBJ2-1, the V gene TRBV10-3; 9 nucleotides line up with TRBD2. V was clipped by 0 bases and J by 9 bases; unmatched bases: 9. Germline loops: CDR1 ENHRY, CDR2 SYGVKD. This CDR3 comprises 16 residues. In DNA form, the CDR3 reads TGTGCCATCAGTGAGTCAAGGCTAGCGGGACTCAGTGAGCAGTTCTTC. Its translation is CAISESRLAGLSEQFF.

For this clone: This CDR3 is also generated by other DNA sequences in the sample. The chain combines TRBV18 with TRBJ2-3; D is unclear. With 3 bases removed from V and 0 bases from J, the gap between germline ends came to 1 base. The V gene's germline CDR1 is KGHSH and CDR2 LQKENI. The CDR3 has 12 amino acids. The CDR3 region is CASSPSTDTQYF. CDR3 bases: TGTGCCAGCTCACCTAGCACAGATACGCAGTATTTT.

V usage is TRBV27 and J usage is TRBJ2-1; TRBD2 matches 9 bases. CDR1 MNHEY and CDR2 SMNVEV come from the germline V gene (reference sequence). J gave up 5 bases and V 5 bases, and 4 bases lay outside the gene matches. This CDR3 region has 14 residues. As DNA, the CDR3 is TGTGCCAGCAGTGTCGGACTAGCGAACAATGAGCAGTTCTTC. It encodes CASSVGLANNEQFF.

V usage is TRBV5-4 and J usage is TRBJ2-1, with TRBD2 identical over 8 bases. The CDR3 runs to 14 residues. The germline gives CDR1 SGHNT, CDR2 YYREEE (reference sequence). Trimming cost V 1 base and J 6 bases; bases outside gene matches: 3. The CDR3 bases are TGTGCCAGCAGCTTGTCAGGGACTAGCAATGAGCAGTTCTTC. Protein sequence: CASSLSGTSNEQFF.

Here the CDR3 reads CASRAQTGELFF. The CDR3 DNA sequence: TGTGCCAGCAGGGCGCAGACCGGGGAGCTGTTTTTT. The chain has TRBV7-3 and TRBJ2-2; D is undetermined. CDR1 SGHTA and CDR2 FQGTGA come from the germline V gene. V dropped 6 bases and J dropped 5 bases, with 7 bases sitting between them. CDR3 length: 12 amino acids.

In its sample, this clone was seen a few times. The J gene is TRBJ2-1, the V gene TRBV23-1; D may be TRBD1 or TRBD2 (5 bases each). TRBV23-1 has ORF status, its function being uncertain. Trimming left V 4 bases short and J 0 bases short, with 10 bases between. The CDR3 sequence is 15 residues long. CDR3 protein: CASSPGRDSYNEQFF. DNA for the CDR3: TGCGCCAGCAGTCCGGGACGGGACTCCTACAATGAGCAGTTCTTC.

The rearrangement uses TRBV5-4 and TRBJ2-7, with D perhaps being TRBD1 or TRBD2 (5 bases each). The V end was cut by 2 bases, the J end by 6 bases, with 12 bases between. The CDR3 has 13 amino acids. CDR1 is SGHNT and CDR2 is YYREEE in the germline V gene (reference sequence). CDR3 in DNA: TGTGCCAGCAGCTTTTGGGGTGGGGGCGAGCAGTACTTC. Encoded protein: CASSFWGGGEQYF.

CDR3 amino acids: CASSQTGLAGGPSYEQYF. The CDR3, as DNA: TGTGCCAGCAGCCAAACTGGACTAGCGGGGGGCCCCTCCTACGAGCAGTACTTC. V usage is TRBV4-2 and J usage is TRBJ2-7; 14 bases align to TRBD2. Trimming cost V 2 bases and J 0 bases; bases outside gene matches: 6. The V gene's germline CDR1 is LGHNA and CDR2 YNFKEQ. The CDR3 sequence is 18 residues long.

This clone is a singleton in its sample. The chain couples TRBV4-1 to TRBJ2-1; TRBD1 or TRBD2 may be the D gene (5 bases each). The CDR3 is made up of 15 amino acids. The V end was cut by 2 bases, the J end by 5 bases, with 13 bases between. Germline CDR1 MGHRA, CDR2 YSYEKL. CDR3 coding DNA: TGCGCCAGCAGCCAACTCGGGACGAAGCACAATGAGCAGTTCTTC. Protein: CASSQLGTKHNEQFF.

The V gene is TRBV9, the J gene TRBJ1-2; 8 bases are shared with TRBD1. Germline CDR1 reads SGDLS; CDR2 reads YYNGEE. Trimming at V came to 4 bases and at J to 8 bases, leaving 13 bases not matched to a gene. The CDR3 consists of 15 residues. The CDR3 bases are TGTGCCAGCAGCCCCCTCGGACAGGGAGGTAAGGGCTACACCTTC. Its translation: CASSPLGQGGKGYTF.

The gene calls are TRBV4-1 and TRBJ2-7; tentatively, D is TRBD2 (6 bases). The germline V gene has CDR1 MGHRA and CDR2 YSYEKL. Trimming removed 4 bases from V and 6 bases from J, with 13 bases in between. The CDR3 is 13 amino acids. As DNA, the CDR3 is TGCGCCAGCAGCCCGGGACTGTATTTCGAGCAGTACTTC. Its protein product is CASSPGLYFEQYF.

The chain combines TRBV11-2 with TRBJ2-5; 12 bases fit TRBD2. Looked up from germline, CDR1 is SGHAT and CDR2 is FQNNGV. V shed 6 bases, J shed 8 bases, and the junction held 13 bases outside the gene matches. The CDR3 has 16 amino acids. The CDR3 DNA follows: TGTGCCAGCAGACCAGGACCTAGCGGGGGGGAAGTCACCCAGTACTTC. This translates into CASRPGPSGGEVTQYF.

This chain links TRBV6-5 with TRBJ2-3; TRBD2 matches at 9 bases. The CDR3 has 14 residues. J was trimmed by 3 bases and V by 6 bases; bases with no gene match: 4. From germline, CDR1 is MNHEY and CDR2 SVGAGI. In nucleotides, the CDR3 is TGTGCCAGCAGGTGGCTAGCGGGGACAGATACGCAGTATTTT. It specifies CASRWLAGTDTQYF.